These T cell receptor beta chains were read from a single sample in a study of T cells in Graves' hyperthyroidism and ophthalmopathy. One entry per CDR3 protein results from TCRdb running MiXCR on the multiplex PCR reads. The table has approximately 100,000 distinct CDR3 sequences, about 40% seen once. Sequenced input: peripheral blood or thyroid tissue (not recorded which). These receptors came from a woman aged 30 to 39 with Graves' hyperthyroidism. Each CDR3 is given with its conserved first and last residue. D genes are given only for firm matches. Clone size is stated in some rows and not others, as once, few, many or a class when expanded.

D gene	V gene	J gene	clone size	CDR3 DNA	CDR3 protein
TRBD2	TRBV7-2	TRBJ2-7	once	TGTGCCAGCAGCTTCCTGGGGGCTAGCGGGACACGCGAGCAGTACTTC	CASSFLGASGTREQYF
TRBD1	TRBV2	TRBJ1-6	many	TGTGCCAGCAGCCCGGGACAGGGCAATTCACCCCTCCACTTT	CASSPGQGNSPLHF
NA	TRBV19	TRBJ2-3	NA	TGTGCCAGTAGTGGGGGAATAGATACGCAGTATTTT	CASSGGIDTQYF
TRBD1	TRBV6-5	TRBJ1-2	many	TGTGCCAGCAGTTACCAAAGACAGGGAACCCTATGGCGCTACACCTTC	CASSYQRQGTLWRYTF
NA	TRBV20-1	TRBJ1-4	many	TGCAGTGCTTCTCGACAGGTTACTAATGAAAAACTGTTTTTT	CSASRQVTNEKLFF
NA	TRBV6-5	TRBJ1-1	many	TGTGCCGCCGACAGGAACACTGAAGCTTTCTTT	CAADRNTEAFF
NA	TRBV7-6	TRBJ2-5	NA	TGTGCCAGCAGCTTAGTACTTCCGGGTCCCACGAAAGAGACCCAGTACTTC	CASSLVLPGPTKETQYF
NA	TRBV6-5	TRBJ1-1	many	TGTGCCAGCAGTTATTCCGGGGTAGCAGAGAACACTGAAGCTTTCTTT	CASSYSGVAENTEAFF
NA	TRBV7-9	TRBJ1-3	NA	TGTGCCAGCAGCTTGGCTACAGTAGCTGGAAACACCATATATTTT	CASSLATVAGNTIYF
NA	TRBV14	TRBJ2-7	many	TGTGCCAGCAGCCTCTTCTCGGTCAGCGAGCAGTACTTC	CASSLFSVSEQYF
NA	TRBV28	TRBJ1-1	NA	TGTGCCAGCAGTTTATGCGGTGACACTGAAGCTTTCTTT	CASSLCGDTEAFF
TRBD2	TRBV27	TRBJ2-7	many	TGTGCCAGCAGTCTGGGACTAGCAAGGGACGAGCAGTACTTC	CASSLGLARDEQYF
NA	TRBV3-1	TRBJ2-5	many	TGTGCCAGCAGCCAACGCAGCCGAGAGACCCAGTACTTC	CASSQRSRETQYF
TRBD1	TRBV30	TRBJ1-2	NA	TGTGCCTGGAGTTTGGCAGGGGGCAGAGATGGCTACACCTTC	CAWSLAGGRDGYTF
NA	TRBV6-5	TRBJ1-1	many	TGTGCCAGCAGACCAAGACCCCATGAAGCTTTCTTT	CASRPRPHEAFF
NA	TRBV7-3	TRBJ2-2	few	TGTGCCAGCAGCTTATTTAGCGGAACGAACACCGGGGAGCTGTTTTTT	CASSLFSGTNTGELFF
TRBD2	TRBV15	TRBJ2-5	once	TGTGCCACCAGCAACCCGGGGAGCGGGAGGGCAGGGGAGACCCAGTACTTC	CATSNPGSGRAGETQYF
NA	TRBV24-1	TRBJ2-2	many	TGTGCCACCAGTGATTTGGGCACCGGGGGCGTCGGGGAGCTGTTTTTT	CATSDLGTGGVGELFF
TRBD1	TRBV7-8	TRBJ1-2	NA	TGTGCCAGCAGCCGACAGGGGACTGGCTACACCTTC	CASSRQGTGYTF
NA	TRBV3-1	TRBJ2-5	many	TGTGCCAGCAGCAAAAGGGAACTAGCCGGAGAGACCCAGTACTTC	CASSKRELAGETQYF
TRBD2	TRBV5-1	TRBJ2-2	many	TGCGCCAGCAGTTTCGGGACTAGCGCCTCCGCGAACACCGGGGAGCTGTTTTTT	CASSFGTSASANTGELFF
TRBD1	TRBV2	TRBJ2-2	NA	TGTGCCAGCAATACGGACAGGGCCGGGGAGCTGTTTTTT	CASNTDRAGELFF
NA	TRBV7-9	TRBJ1-3	NA	TGTGCCAGCAGCCGAGGGACCGGAAACACCATATATTTT	CASSRGTGNTIYF
TRBD1	TRBV7-8	TRBJ1-5	many	TGTGCCAGCAGCCCCGGGACAGGGCAGCCCCAGCATTTT	CASSPGTGQPQHF
NA	TRBV18	TRBJ1-1	NA	TGTGCCAGCTCACCAGGTGGGGGAGGCACTGAAGCTTTCTTT	CASSPGGGGTEAFF
NA	TRBV4-1	TRBJ2-3	many	TGCGCCAGCAGCCAAGAAGGGAGGTCAAGTACGCAGTATTTT	CASSQEGRSSTQYF
TRBD1	TRBV6-1	TRBJ1-5	many	TGTGCCAGCAGAGGGACAGGGGGCTTCCATAGCAATCAGCCCCAGCATTTT	CASRGTGGFHSNQPQHF
NA	TRBV7-9	TRBJ2-3	many	TGTGCCAGCAGCTTGGACAGTTCGCAGTATTTT	CASSLDSSQYF
NA	TRBV7-9	TRBJ2-2	NA	TGTGCCAGCAGCGGGACGGTCGCGAACACCGGGGAGCTGTTTTTT	CASSGTVANTGELFF
NA	TRBV5-6	TRBJ2-1	few	TGTGCCAGCAGCTTGGGACGTGAGCAGTTCTTC	CASSLGREQFF
TRBD2	TRBV9	TRBJ2-5	NA	TGTGCCAGCAGCGGACTAGCGGGCGAGACCCAGTACTTC	CASSGLAGETQYF
NA	TRBV7-9	TRBJ1-3	NA	TGTGCCAGCAGCCTCCGGACGGCGAACACCATATATTTT	CASSLRTANTIYF
TRBD1	TRBV20-1	TRBJ1-6	many	TGCAGTGCTAGAGTAGGGACAGGGGGTTCGTCACCCCTCCACTTT	CSARVGTGGSSPLHF
NA	TRBV28	TRBJ2-7	few	TGTGCCAGTAGGGACATAGACTACGAGCAGTACTTC	CASRDIDYEQYF
NA	TRBV12-3/TRBV12-4	TRBJ1-2	NA	TGTGCCAGCAGTTTCGGTGGAAACACCTATGGCTACACCTTC	CASSFGGNTYGYTF
TRBD1	TRBV12-3/TRBV12-4	TRBJ1-4	NA	TGTGCCAGCAGTTTGGGTCAGGGGGCGGGTGAAAAACTGTTTTTT	CASSLGQGAGEKLFF
TRBD2	TRBV28	TRBJ2-7	NA	TGTGCCAGCAGCTACGCTTCTAGCGGGAGGGCCCGGAACGAGCAGTACTTC	CASSYASSGRARNEQYF
TRBD2	TRBV2	TRBJ2-5	NA	TGTGCCACCCACCCGGCTAGCGGGAGGGCCAGAGAGACCCAGTACTTC	CATHPASGRARETQYF